This TCR beta chain appears in the sequencing data of a study of CD8 T cells in ankylosing spondylitis (dated by TCRdb to 2015 to 2018). About the investigation overall: To find TCR variants linked to disease, the study profiled T cell receptor beta repertoires in ankylosing spondylitis patients and healthy donors. The full study cohort was made up of roughly 25 ankylosing spondylitis patients and roughly 100 healthy donors. Peripheral blood was sampled, and synovial fluid was also collected from ankylosing spondylitis patients. On the study overall, not on this receptor specifically: Some TCR beta motif variants had previously been reported in synovial fluid and blood of reactive arthritis patients, which suggested common disease-initiation mechanisms. A CD8+ phenotype was shown by the disease-linked clones, which were found at relatively low frequencies in peripheral blood. The disease-linked clones were reported to be significantly enriched in matched synovial fluid samples from ankylosing spondylitis patients. Blood from ankylosing spondylitis patients appeared to be characterized by a TCR beta motif composed of under ten highly homologous amino acid variants.

The germline V end is reduced by 3 bases and the J end by 2 bases; junction bases left unmatched: 5. The germline V gene (reference sequence) yields DFQATT for CDR1 and SNEGSKA for CDR2. The CDR3 has 15 amino acids, counting the end cysteine and phenylalanine. CDR3 DNA is the only sequence kept; it has 45 bases, read in frame from the first base. A word on this clonotype: Its antigen is still unknown. Base quality data are lacking; no much larger clone is found one base away.

TCRdb names Illumina HiSeq 2500 as the instrument used. TCR beta libraries were prepared by quantitative 5'-RACE with molecular barcodes. The study's own analysis went as follows. A new computational method based on a probabilistic model of VDJ rearrangement was used to identify disease-linked TCR variants. TCRdb redid the processing of the public reads, applying fastp at Q25 and MiXCR, and retained in-frame beta chains. Records with the same CDR3 protein are collapsed into one entry carrying the most frequent genes and DNA. These V and J calls derive from TCRdb rather than the authors' analysis. The sample table contains hundreds of thousands of distinct CDR3 sequences; only one count was recorded for roughly a tenth of them. 20% to 25% of the sample is in the top ten clones.

The rearrangement combines TRBV20-1 with TRBJ2-3, with 10 bases aligning to TRBD2. Sequencing used blood, either unsorted or a sorted T cell fraction (not recorded which). The sequence derives from a male donor with ankylosing spondylitis or in good health (not recorded which). The nucleotide sequence reads TGCAGTGCTAGTTCAGCGGGGGGGGCCACAGATACGCAGTATTTT. Translation gives CSASSAGGATDTQYF.